The 29 T cell receptor beta chains below all came from one sample that was sequenced in a study of shared clonotypes between healthy human individuals. The assay was immunoSEQ multiplex PCR, and TCRdb's table has in-frame clones only and misses some. The table has about 520,000 clones, approximately 84% seen once. The sequenced sample was PBMCs. These receptor sequences come from a woman aged 40 to 55 in good health. Some clones in this sample may be carry-over from other donors' samples.

This clone was observed once. The chain uses TRBV28 and TRBJ1-2; D possibly corresponds to TRBD1 (6 bases). Deletions cut 8 bases from V and 2 bases from J, with 9 bases between. CDR3 length: 12 amino acids. Germline V gene data show CDR1 as MDHEN and CDR2 as SYDVKM. CDR3 in DNA: TGTGCCAGCGTGGACAGAAACTATGGCTACACCTTC. Its translation is CASVDRNYGYTF.

This clone was seen a few times. This chain joins TRBV19 and TRBJ1-2; unclear D gene. Germline V gene lookup returns CDR1 LNHDA and CDR2 SQIVND (reference sequence). The V gene lost 5 bases and the J gene lost 4 bases, with 11 bases spanning the gap. The CDR3 covers 13 residues. The CDR3 protein is CASSSWGRYGYTF. For the CDR3, the DNA is TGTGCCAGTAGTTCGTGGGGTCGCTATGGCTACACCTTC.

The V gene is TRBV6-6, the J gene TRBJ1-5; no firm D call. From germline, CDR1 is MNHNY and CDR2 SVGAGI (reference sequence). The CDR3 runs 13 residues. Trimming left V 7 bases short and J 6 bases short, with 13 bases between. The CDR3 sequence is CASTNPTAQPQHF. The CDR3, as DNA: TGTGCCAGCACCAACCCAACAGCTCAGCCCCAGCATTTT.

This rearrangement joins TRBV30 to TRBJ2-5; 11 nucleotides line up with TRBD2. The trim removed 1 base at V and 5 bases at J, leaving 12 bases unmatched. Germline CDR1 and CDR2: GTSNPN and SVGIG (reference sequence). The CDR3 consists of 17 residues. The CDR3 sequence: CAWSATSGRGRGETQYF. Written as DNA, the CDR3 is TGTGCCTGGAGTGCTACTAGCGGGAGAGGGAGGGGGGAGACCCAGTACTTC.

This rearrangement joins TRBV11-2 to TRBJ1-2; tentative D call: TRBD1 (6 bases). Per germline, CDR1 SGHAT and CDR2 FQNNGV. Between the trimmed V and J ends, which lost 0 bases and 5 bases, there was a span of 19 bases. CDR3 length: 17 residues. The CDR3 reads CASSLDQGDRRIYGYTF. As DNA, the CDR3 is TGTGCCAGCAGCTTAGATCAGGGAGACAGGAGGATTTATGGCTACACCTTC.

In its sample, this clone was seen many times. The V gene is TRBV7-2, the J gene TRBJ2-2; TRBD2 agrees at 8 bases. This CDR3 is built from 16 residues. J gave up 1 base and V 5 bases, and 6 bases lay outside the gene matches. CDR1 is SGHTA, CDR2 FQGNSA, per germline. CDR3 in DNA: TGTGCCAGCAGCCCGAGCGGGAGTAAGAACACCGGGGAGCTGTTTTTT. It specifies CASSPSGSKNTGELFF.

Notes on this clone: This probably arose from a read error, given a far larger clone one base away. The rearrangement joins TRBV11-2 to TRBJ2-7; D perhaps matches TRBD2 (6 bases). V shed 3 bases and J shed 5 bases, with 17 bases lying between them. This CDR3 spans 15 amino acids. Germline V gene data show CDR1 as SGHAT and CDR2 as FQNNGV. The CDR3 spells CASSFQTETRNEQYF. Written as DNA, the CDR3 is TGTGCCAGCAGCTTTCAGACCGAGACTAGGAACGAGCAGTACTTC. Full variable domain (missing parts from reference TRBV11-2 and TRBJ2-7): EAGVAQSPRYKIIEKRQSVAFWCNPISGHATLYWYQQILGQGPKLLIQFQNNGVVDDSQLPKDRFSAERLKGVDSTLKIQPAKLEDSAVYLCASSFQTETRNEQYFGPGTRLTVT.

About this clone: The junction departs from the called germline gene at one end, perhaps through a read error. The chain employs TRBV7-2 and TRBJ2-7; maybe TRBD2 (6 bases). CDR1 SGHTA and CDR2 FQGNSA come from the germline V gene. CDR3 length: 16 amino acids. The CDR3 protein is CASSLGRDGSSYEQYF. The CDR3 region has the DNA TGTGCCAGCAGCTTAGGGCGGGACGGTAGCTCCTACGAGCAATACTTC.

Turning to this clone: A much larger clone lies a single base off, so this may be a read error. This sample includes further DNA sequences coding for the same CDR3. This sequence joins TRBV2 and TRBJ2-1; TRBD2 aligns across 14 bases. The CDR3 totals 15 residues. Germline CDR1 reads SNHLY; CDR2 reads FYNNEI. CDR3 in DNA: TGTGCCAGCAGCAAAGGGACTAGCGGGAGCTATGAGCAATTCTTC. Its protein product is CASSKGTSGSYEQFF. The full variable domain, its missing parts supplied by reference TRBV2 and TRBJ2-1, is EPEVTQTPSHQVTQMGQEVILRCVPISNHLYFYWYRQILGQKVEFLVSFYNNEISEKSEIFDDQFSVERPDGSNFTLKIRSTKLEDSAMYFCASSKGTSGSYEQFFGPGTRLTVL.

This clone was counted between two and nine times. The gene calls are TRBV4-3 and TRBJ2-2; no clear D gene. Germline CDR1 reads LGHNA; CDR2 reads YSLEER. The CDR3 extends over 17 amino acids. V lost 0 bases, J lost 4 bases, and 15 bases lay in between. This chain's CDR3 is CASSQDMAAAGTGELFF. The CDR3 nucleotides read TGCGCCAGCAGCCAAGATATGGCGGCAGCAGGCACCGGGGAGCTGTTTTTT.

This clone was seen a single time. This chain joins TRBV7-9 and TRBJ1-1; D is possibly TRBD1 (6 bases). The CDR3 consists of 14 residues. Germline V gene lookup returns CDR1 SEHNR and CDR2 FQNEAQ (reference sequence). V gave up 5 bases and J gave up 0 bases, with 10 bases separating them. The CDR3 reads CASSPGTLNTEAFF. As DNA, the CDR3 is TGTGCCAGCAGCCCCGGGACACTGAACACTGAAGCTTTCTTT.

The chain employs TRBV7-9 and TRBJ2-7; 8 bases map to TRBD1. Germline CDR1 is SEHNR and CDR2 is FQNEAQ (reference sequence). J gave up 3 bases and V 5 bases, and 18 bases lay outside the gene matches. The CDR3 has 18 amino acids. The CDR3 reads CASSPPPGGGLVIYEQYF. In DNA form, the CDR3 reads TGTGCCAGCAGCCCCCCTCCAGGGGGCGGATTGGTGATCTACGAGCAGTACTTC.

This chain links TRBV28 with TRBJ1-2, with 10 positions matching TRBD1. Trimming cost V 5 bases and J 4 bases; bases outside gene matches: 4. This CDR3 has 14 amino acids. Per the germline V gene, CDR1 is MDHEN and CDR2 is SYDVKM. CDR3 loop: CASSPGDRGYGYTF. Written as DNA, the CDR3 is TGTGCCAGCAGTCCCGGGGACAGGGGCTATGGCTACACCTTC.

CDR3 coding DNA: TGTGCCAGCCACCGGGAGGAAGAGACCCAGTACTTC. It specifies CASHREEETQYF. V gene TRBV2 combines with J gene TRBJ2-5; 7 bases line up with TRBD2. V dropped 8 bases and J dropped 3; count of bases not matched to a gene: 3. CDR3 size: 12 residues. Germline loops: CDR1 SNHLY, CDR2 FYNNEI.

The V call is TRBV18, the J call TRBJ2-1, with TRBD2 matching over 13 bases. The CDR3 has 15 residues. Germline CDR1 reads KGHSH; CDR2 reads LQKENI. After removal of 6 bases from V and 9 bases from J, the junction contained 8 bases not matched to a gene. The CDR3 spells CASSPGTSGTGEQFF. Written as DNA, the CDR3 is TGTGCCAGCTCCCCCGGGACTAGCGGGACGGGTGAGCAGTTCTTC.

This clone was counted between two and nine times. The chain couples TRBV2 to TRBJ2-2; D is undetermined. V dropped 7 bases and J dropped 3 bases, with 18 bases sitting between them. The length of the CDR3 is 16 residues. CDR1 and CDR2 (germline): SNHLY, FYNNEI. The DNA of the CDR3 is TGTGCCAGCAACCCTTGGGGTGATATGGACACCGGGGAGCTGTTTTTT. It encodes CASNPWGDMDTGELFF.

V gene TRBV7-9 combines with J gene TRBJ2-5; D call uncertain. CDR1 SEHNR and CDR2 FQNEAQ come from the germline V gene (reference sequence). There are 13 residues in the CDR3. Trimming removed 2 bases at V and 1 base at J, with 5 bases between. In DNA, the CDR3 is TGTGCCAGCAGCTTAAGACCCCAAGAGACCCAGTACTTC. This sequence encodes CASSLRPQETQYF.

In its sample, this clone was seen a few times. CDR3: CASNTEGDTEAFF. Written as DNA, the CDR3 is TGTGCCAGCAACACGGAAGGGGACACTGAAGCTTTCTTT. The V and J genes are TRBV6-6 and TRBJ1-1, with D perhaps TRBD1 (5 bases). The CDR3 has 13 residues. V was pared by 7 bases and J by 3 bases, with 12 bases between. In germline, CDR1 is MNHNY, CDR2 SVGAGI (reference sequence).

Note on this clone: One base separates it from a far larger clone, so it is likely a read error. This same CDR3 is encoded by further DNA sequences in the sample. V gene TRBV11-1 combines with J gene TRBJ2-7; the D is unclear. Germline values: CDR1 SGHAT, CDR2 FQDESV (reference sequence). This CDR3 contains 12 residues. The CDR3 spells CASSSGGYEQYF. CDR3 DNA: TGCGCCAGCAGCTCGGGTGGTTACGAGCAGTACTTC.

This clone has a count of ten or more. Other DNA sequences in the sample encode the same CDR3. This sequence joins TRBV5-1 and TRBJ2-5, with 9 bases that match TRBD1. This CDR3 has 14 amino acids. Trimming at V came to 2 bases and at J to 5 bases, leaving 4 bases not matched to a gene. Germline CDR1 and CDR2: SGHRS and YFSETQ. The CDR3 DNA reads TGCGCCAGCAGCTTACAGGGGGCAGGGGAGACCCAGTACTTC. Protein: CASSLQGAGETQYF.

J is TRBJ2-7 and V is TRBV9, with 7 bases that match TRBD1. CDR1 is SGDLS and CDR2 is YYNGEE in the germline V gene. The CDR3 covers 16 residues. After removal of 0 bases from V and 0 bases from J, the junction contained 6 bases not matched to a gene. The CDR3 sequence: CASSVVDRADSYEQYF. In DNA form, the CDR3 reads TGTGCCAGCAGCGTAGTTGACAGGGCGGACTCCTACGAGCAGTACTTC.

This chain uses TRBV5-4 with TRBJ1-2, with 11 bases aligning to TRBD1. Unmatched junction bases numbered 4, after V lost 0 bases and J lost 6 bases. The germline CDR1 and CDR2 sequences are SGHNT and YYREEE (reference sequence). The CDR3 runs to 15 residues. This CDR3 reads CASSLVGTGGNGYTF. CDR3 bases: TGTGCCAGCAGCTTGGTTGGGACAGGGGGAAATGGCTACACCTTC. The full variable domain, completed using reference TRBV5-4 and TRBJ1-2, is ETGVTQSPTHLIKTRGQQVTLRCSSQSGHNTVSWYQQALGQGPQFIFQYYREEENGRGNFPPRFSGLQFPNYSSELNVNALELDDSALYLCASSLVGTGGNGYTFGSGTRLTVV.

The rearrangement uses TRBV6-1 and TRBJ1-1; no definite D call. V lost 4 bases to trimming and J lost 3 bases, with 12 bases between them. CDR1 is MNHNS, CDR2 SASEGT, per germline. CDR3 length: 14 residues. The CDR3, as DNA: TGTGCCAGCAGTGCGGAAGGGCTGTACACTGAAGCTTTCTTT. It yields the protein CASSAEGLYTEAFF.

The CDR3 is CASSLREGSDEQYF. The CDR3 DNA sequence: TGTGCCAGCAGCTTAAGGGAGGGGTCCGACGAGCAGTACTTC. The chain is built from TRBV7-9 and TRBJ2-7, with 7 bases lining up with TRBD2. The germline V gene encodes CDR1 SEHNR and CDR2 FQNEAQ (reference sequence). V dropped 2 bases and J dropped 5; count of bases not matched to a gene: 6. This CDR3 is built from 14 residues. The full variable domain, rest sourced from reference TRBV7-9 and TRBJ2-7, is DTGVSQNPRHKITKRGQNVTFRCDPISEHNRLYWYRQTLGQGPEFLTYFQNEAQLEKSRLLSDRFSAERPKGSFSTLEIQRTEQGDSAMYLCASSLREGSDEQYFGPGTRLTVT.

This clone is a singleton in its sample. The rearrangement links TRBV7-2 to TRBJ1-1, with D possibly being TRBD1 (5 bases). Trimming took 1 base from V and 5 from J, leaving 14 bases between them. Germline V gene lookup returns CDR1 SGHTA and CDR2 FQGNSA. CDR3 length: 15 residues. This CDR3 reads CASSLGGAGGTEAFF. DNA for the CDR3: TGTGCCAGCAGCTTAGGGGGCGCGGGTGGTACTGAAGCTTTCTTT. The full variable domain, its missing parts supplied by reference TRBV7-2 and TRBJ1-1, is GAGVSQSPSNKVTEKGKDVELRCDPISGHTALYWYRQSLGQGLEFLIYFQGNSAPDKSGLPSDRFSAERTGGSVSTLTIQRTQQEDSAVYLCASSLGGAGGTEAFFGQGTRLTVV.

The chain recombines TRBV4-1 with TRBJ2-7; D perhaps matches TRBD2 (5 bases). The germline V and J ends were trimmed by 2 bases and 3 bases, with 23 bases remaining between them. This CDR3 has 18 amino acids. Per the germline V gene, CDR1 is MGHRA and CDR2 is YSYEKL. CDR3 sequence reads: CASSQIPRRLAEGYEQYF. The CDR3 DNA is TGCGCCAGCAGCCAAATCCCGCGGCGGCTAGCTGAGGGCTACGAGCAGTACTTC.

This clone was recorded only once. The CDR3 DNA sequence: TGTGCCAGCAGTGAACGGGGTTTGAGGCTAGCAGCTTTCTTT. Translating gives CASSERGLRLAAFF. V gene TRBV6-1 combines with J gene TRBJ1-1; D is uncertain. Germline V gene sequence: CDR1 MNHNS, CDR2 SASEGT. Trimming cost V 2 bases and J 10 bases, with 17 bases left between them. This CDR3 region has 14 residues.

In this sample, this clone turned up once. At one boundary the junction diverges from the germline segment, which might be a read error. The chain uses TRBV7-7 and TRBJ2-1; 7 positions match TRBD1. Germline CDR1 SSHAT, CDR2 FNYEAQ (reference sequence). The CDR3 totals 13 residues. CDR3 amino acids: CASSFTGDGEQFF. DNA for the CDR3: TGTGCTAGCAGCTTTACAGGGGACGGTGAGCAGTTCTTC.

The chain links TRBV7-8 to TRBJ2-5; 7 positions match TRBD1. V gave up 6 bases and J gave up 1 base; unmatched junction bases: 8. This CDR3 is 15 amino acids long. CDR1 and CDR2 (germline): SGHVS, FQNEAQ. The CDR3 here is CASSSTGDLQETQYF. The CDR3 DNA is TGTGCCAGCAGTTCTACAGGGGATCTCCAAGAGACCCAGTACTTC.